This record looks at one T cell receptor beta chain sequence and its context. Its specificity is unknown. This record comes from a study of cytomegalovirus exposure and HLA in healthy donors. Regarding the study as a whole: An analysis done earlier found most TCR beta V segments productive about 87% or about 30% of the time.

PCR primers comprised 60 Vbeta and 13 Jbeta primers. The data were produced by immunoSEQ multiplex PCR, yet TCRdb's version contains in-frame clones alone and is incomplete. The data hold 65,000 to 90,000 clones, with 65% to 85% observed a single time. From germline, CDR1 is SGHVS and CDR2 FNYEAQ. The ends were cut back, 1 base at V and 3 bases at J, with 6 bases in the middle. The CDR3 has 13 residues. The sequence was collected from a man between 65 and 85 years old in good health and CMV-seronegative. The sample was PBMCs. V and J are TRBV7-6 and TRBJ2-5; no clear D. CDR3 bases: TGTGCCAGCAGCTTAGGGCTTGAAGAGACCCAGTACTTC. Translated, it gives CASSLGLEETQYF.